Listed below are T cell receptor beta chains from one sample, sequenced in a study of shared clonotypes between healthy human individuals. TCRdb's table, derived via immunoSEQ multiplex PCR, lists solely in-frame clones and lacks some. This sample carries 450,000 to 500,000 clones, around 73% of them seen once, and the ten largest clones take more than 10%. Sequenced material: PBMCs. These receptors all stem from a woman in her 40s in good health. Some clones in this sample may be carry-over from other donors' samples. Both conserved end residues are part of each CDR3. Each record gives: clone size, J gene, D gene, V gene, CDR3 DNA, CDR3 protein. D genes are given only for firm matches. Size values are once, few and many counts, or a class for expanded clones, and some rows have none.

>.|TRBJ2-3|.|TRBV7-9
TGTGCCAGCAGCCCACAGACCGTTTCAGATACGCAGTATTTT
CASSPQTVSDTQYF
>.|TRBJ2-3|TRBD2|TRBV2
TGTGCCAGCAGTGAATTTAGCGGGACTGGAGATACGCAGTATTTT
CASSEFSGTGDTQYF
>.|TRBJ2-7|.|TRBV12-5
TGTGCCCAGAGAGGAGGGTACACCAGAACCTACGAGCAGTACTTC
CAQRGGYTRTYEQYF
>.|TRBJ1-1|.|TRBV7-3
TGTGCCAGCAGCCGAGGGACGAACACTGAAGCTTTCTTT
CASSRGTNTEAFF
>.|TRBJ2-1|TRBD1|TRBV5-1
TGCGCCAGCAGCTTGGGGACAGGGGGTCTGAATGAGCAGTTCTTC
CASSLGTGGLNEQFF
>.|TRBJ2-5|TRBD2|TRBV5-1
TGCGCCAGCAGCTTGAGGGCTAGCGGGAGGGGTGAGACCCAGTACTTC
CASSLRASGRGETQYF
>.|TRBJ2-5|.|TRBV4-3
TGCGCCAGCAGCCAGTCACAGGGATATCAAGAGACCCAGTACTTC
CASSQSQGYQETQYF
>many|TRBJ2-3|.|TRBV4-2
TGTGCCAGCAGCCAAGAGGAAGGGGTGGGGTCTGATACGCAGTATTTT
CASSQEEGVGSDTQYF
>.|TRBJ2-3|.|TRBV2
TGTGCCAGCAGTATGGACACACCGACTAGCACAGATACGCAGTATTTT
CASSMDTPTSTDTQYF
>.|TRBJ1-1|.|TRBV6-5
TGTGCCAGCACCTCCGCGGGGGCATTGGGCACTGAAGCTTTCTTT
CASTSAGALGTEAFF
>many|TRBJ2-2|.|TRBV7-9
TGTGCCAGCAGCTTTCTGGGAACCGGGGAGCTGTTTTTT
CASSFLGTGELFF
>.|TRBJ1-4|TRBD1|TRBV7-9
TGTGCCAGCAGCCGCGGACAGGGTGAAAAACTGTTTTTT
CASSRGQGEKLFF
>.|TRBJ2-7|.|TRBV28
TGTGCCAGCAACCTGGGGGGGGCGGCCTACGAGCAGTACTTC
CASNLGGAAYEQYF
>.|TRBJ1-1|.|TRBV19
TGTGCCAGTAGCACTCTTGGGGGAAAAGCTTTCTTT
CASSTLGGKAFF
>.|TRBJ2-7|TRBD2|TRBV18
TGTGCCAGCTCACCACGCGCCCTTTTAGCGGGAGAAAGCTACGAGCAGTACTTC
CASSPRALLAGESYEQYF
>few|TRBJ2-2|.|TRBV29-1
TGCAGCGTTGAATTGACTGGGGCTGCCGGGGAGCTGTTTTTT
CSVELTGAAGELFF
>.|TRBJ2-3|TRBD1|TRBV7-9
TGTGCCAGCAGCCACAGCAGGGGGAGATACGCGCAGTATTTT
CASSHSRGRYAQYF
>.|TRBJ2-2|.|TRBV6-6
TGTGCCAGCAGGGAGGGGAGTGTGGTCACCGGGGAGCTGTTTTTT
CASREGSVVTGELFF
>.|TRBJ2-5|TRBD1|TRBV7-9
TGTGCCAGCAGCTGGACAGGTAGCTCAGAGACCCAGTACTTC
CASSWTGSSETQYF
>.|TRBJ2-6|.|TRBV7-3
TGTGCCAGCAGTACCCAGGCTGGGGCCAACGTCCTGACTTTC
CASSTQAGANVLTF
>.|TRBJ1-1|.|TRBV11-2
TGTGCCAGCAGCTCGCCCTACAGCACTGAAGCTTTCTTT
CASSSPYSTEAFF
>few|TRBJ1-1|.|TRBV11-1
TGTGCCAGCAGCTCGCTCACGAACACTGAAGCTTTCTTT
CASSSLTNTEAFF
>once|TRBJ2-2|.|TRBV6-1
TGTGCCAGCACCCCCGGGACGGCGAACACCGGGGAGCTGTTTTTT
CASTPGTANTGELFF
>.|TRBJ2-3|.|TRBV11-2
TGTGCCAGCAGCTTAATGGACGGTCGCACAGATACGCAGTATTTT
CASSLMDGRTDTQYF
>.|TRBJ2-2|TRBD1|TRBV18
TGTGCCAGCTCATCGGGACAGGGGGCCGGGGAGCTGTTTTTT
CASSSGQGAGELFF
>many|TRBJ2-7|TRBD1|TRBV2
TGTGCCAGCAGTAGAACCGGGACAGGGGGCGAGCAGTACTTC
CASSRTGTGGEQYF
>.|TRBJ2-3|.|TRBV6-5
TGTGCCAGCAGTTACTCGACTGGCCCAGATACGCAGTATTTT
CASSYSTGPDTQYF
>.|TRBJ2-5|.|TRBV7-8
TGTGCCAGTAGCCGGGCGGTCGAGACCCAGTACTTC
CASSRAVETQYF
>.|TRBJ2-7|.|TRBV18
TGTGCCAGCTCACCAGCAATAGGCCCCGGAGCAGGGACCTACGAGCAGTACTTC
CASSPAIGPGAGTYEQYF
>.|TRBJ1-5|.|TRBV7-2
TGTGCCAGCAACCCTCTCGGTGGTTGGAGCAATCAGCCCCAGCATTTT
CASNPLGGWSNQPQHF
>.|TRBJ2-1|TRBD1|TRBV7-9
TGTGCCAGCAGTCCGGGACAGGTCGACAATGAGCAGTTCTTC
CASSPGQVDNEQFF
>.|TRBJ2-2|TRBD1|TRBV19
TGTGCCAGTAGTATGACAGGGCCCGGGGAGCTGTTTTTT
CASSMTGPGELFF
>.|TRBJ1-4|.|TRBV30
TGTGCCTGGAGTGTACTGGCAGGGTTGCCTGAAAAACTGCTTTTT
CAWSVLAGLPEKLLF
>once|TRBJ2-5|TRBD2|TRBV11-3
TGTGCCAGCAGCTCGGGACTAGCGGGAGGGTCTGGGGAGACCCAGTACTTC
CASSSGLAGGSGETQYF
>.|TRBJ1-4|.|TRBV5-1
TGCGCCAGCAGATGGGGGGCGACGGCAACTAATGAAAAACTGTTTTTT
CASRWGATATNEKLFF
>.|TRBJ1-2|TRBD1|TRBV30
TGTGCCTGGAGTGTACAGGGGGCGTTGGGCTACACCTTC
CAWSVQGALGYTF